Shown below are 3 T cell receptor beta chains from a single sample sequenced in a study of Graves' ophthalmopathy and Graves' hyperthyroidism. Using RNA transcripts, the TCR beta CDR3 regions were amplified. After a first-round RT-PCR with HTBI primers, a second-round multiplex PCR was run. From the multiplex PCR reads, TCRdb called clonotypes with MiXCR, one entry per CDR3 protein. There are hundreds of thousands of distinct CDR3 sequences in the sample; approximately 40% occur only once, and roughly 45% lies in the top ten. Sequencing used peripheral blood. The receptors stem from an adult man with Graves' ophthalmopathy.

CDR3 bases: TGTGCCAGCAGCTCCGACTGGGGCACAGATACGCAGTATTTT. It translates to CASSSDWGTDTQYF. V usage is TRBV7-9 and J usage is TRBJ2-3; D is ambiguous. Germline V gene sequence: CDR1 SEHNR, CDR2 FQNEAQ (reference sequence). Trimming took off 4 bases at V and 1 base at J, with 9 bases between the two ends. There are 14 residues in the CDR3.

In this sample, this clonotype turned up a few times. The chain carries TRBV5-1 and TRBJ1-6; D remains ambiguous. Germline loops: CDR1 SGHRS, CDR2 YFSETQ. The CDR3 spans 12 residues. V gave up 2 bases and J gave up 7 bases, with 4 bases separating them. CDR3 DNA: TGCGCCAGCAGCTTTAACAATTCACCCCTCCACTTT. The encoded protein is CASSFNNSPLHF.

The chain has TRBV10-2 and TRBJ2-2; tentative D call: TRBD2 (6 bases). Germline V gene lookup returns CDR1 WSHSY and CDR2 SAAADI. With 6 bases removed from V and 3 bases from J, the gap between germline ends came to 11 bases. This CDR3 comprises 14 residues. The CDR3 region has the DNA TGCGCCAGCAGGGGGGGAGTGTACACCGGGGAGCTGTTTTTT. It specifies CASRGGVYTGELFF.